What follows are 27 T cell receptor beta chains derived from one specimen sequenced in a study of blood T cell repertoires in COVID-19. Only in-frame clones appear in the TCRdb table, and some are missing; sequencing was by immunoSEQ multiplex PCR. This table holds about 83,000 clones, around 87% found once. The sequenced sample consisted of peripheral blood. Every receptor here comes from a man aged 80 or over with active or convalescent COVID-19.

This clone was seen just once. The CDR3, as DNA: TGTGCCAGCAGCCAAGTTTCCCGTTGGGACAGGACCTACAATGAGCAGTTCTTC. Residues: CASSQVSRWDRTYNEQFF. The chain joins TRBV14 to TRBJ2-1, with 8 bases matching TRBD1. The CDR3 runs to 18 residues. CDR1 and CDR2 from the germline V gene are SGHDN and FVKESK. J was trimmed by 2 bases and V by 1 base; bases with no gene match: 10.

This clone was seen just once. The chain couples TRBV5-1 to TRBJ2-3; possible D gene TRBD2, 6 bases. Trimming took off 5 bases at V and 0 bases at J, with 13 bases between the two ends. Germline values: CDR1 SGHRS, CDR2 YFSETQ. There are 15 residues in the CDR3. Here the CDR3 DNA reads TGCGCCAGCAGTTCGGGGGACTTTAGCACAGATACGCAGTATTTT. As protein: CASSSGDFSTDTQYF.

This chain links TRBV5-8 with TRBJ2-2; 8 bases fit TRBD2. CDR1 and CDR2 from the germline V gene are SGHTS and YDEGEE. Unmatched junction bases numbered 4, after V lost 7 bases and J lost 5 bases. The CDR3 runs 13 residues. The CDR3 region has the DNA TGTGCCAGCCGGACTAGCAGAACCGGGGAGCTGTTTTTT. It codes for CASRTSRTGELFF. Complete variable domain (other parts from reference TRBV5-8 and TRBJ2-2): EAGVTQSPTHLIKTRGQQATLRCSPISGHTSVYWYQQALGLGLQFLLWYDEGEERNRGNFPPRFSGRQFPNYSSELNVNALELEDSALYLCASRTSRTGELFFGEGSRLTVL.

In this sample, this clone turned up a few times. CDR3 sequence reads: CATSDQGLAVGTDTQYF. The CDR3 coding sequence is TGTGCCACCAGTGATCAGGGACTAGCGGTAGGCACAGATACGCAGTATTTT. The chain employs TRBV24-1 and TRBJ2-3, with 11 nucleotides matching TRBD2. This CDR3 is built from 17 residues. Germline V gene lookup returns CDR1 KGHDR and CDR2 SFDVKD. The V segment lost 3 bases and the J segment 1 base; nucleotides outside the gene matches: 5.

The CDR3 is CAWKKDRGTNEKLFF. The CDR3 nucleotides are TGTGCCTGGAAGAAAGACAGGGGGACTAATGAAAAACTGTTTTTT. V gene TRBV30 combines with J gene TRBJ1-4; 9 bases line up with TRBD1. Per germline, CDR1 GTSNPN and CDR2 SVGIG (reference sequence). This CDR3 is 15 amino acids long. After removal of 4 bases from V and 2 bases from J, the junction contained 5 bases not matched to a gene. The whole variable domain, remainder taken from reference TRBV30 and TRBJ1-4, is SQTIHQWPATLVQPVGSPLSLECTVEGTSNPNLYWYRQAAGRGLQLLFYSVGIGQISSEVPQNLSASRPQDRQFILSSKKLLLSDSGFYLCAWKKDRGTNEKLFFGSGTQLSVL.

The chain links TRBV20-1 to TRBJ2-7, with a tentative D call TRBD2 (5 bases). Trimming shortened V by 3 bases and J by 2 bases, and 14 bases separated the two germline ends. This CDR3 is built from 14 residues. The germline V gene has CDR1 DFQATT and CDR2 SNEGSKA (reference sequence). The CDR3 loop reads CSASSQRNPYEQYV. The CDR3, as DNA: TGCAGTGCTAGTTCCCAGCGGAACCCCTACGAGCAGTACGTC.

The CDR3 region has the DNA TGTGCCAGCAGCCTCCGGAGCACTGTGCGGGGGATGACCCAGTACTTC. It translates to CASSLRSTVRGMTQYF. V and J are TRBV11-1 and TRBJ2-5; TRBD2 aligns across 7 bases. The trim removed 5 bases at V and 7 bases at J, leaving 16 bases unmatched. From germline, CDR1 is SGHAT and CDR2 FQDESV (reference sequence). CDR3 length: 16 amino acids.

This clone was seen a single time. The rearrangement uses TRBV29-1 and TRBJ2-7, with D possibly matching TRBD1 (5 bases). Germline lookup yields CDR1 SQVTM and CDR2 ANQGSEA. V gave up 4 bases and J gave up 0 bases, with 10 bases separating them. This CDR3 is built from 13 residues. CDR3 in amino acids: CSVVDSSSYEQYV. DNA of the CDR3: TGCAGCGTTGTCGACAGTAGCTCCTACGAGCAGTACGTC.

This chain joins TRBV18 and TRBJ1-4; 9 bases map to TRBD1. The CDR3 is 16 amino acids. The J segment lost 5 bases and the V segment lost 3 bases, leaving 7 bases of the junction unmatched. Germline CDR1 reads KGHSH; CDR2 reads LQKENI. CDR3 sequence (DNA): TGTGCCAGCTCACCGGGACAGGGAAGGGCAAATGAAAAACTGTTTTTT. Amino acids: CASSPGQGRANEKLFF.

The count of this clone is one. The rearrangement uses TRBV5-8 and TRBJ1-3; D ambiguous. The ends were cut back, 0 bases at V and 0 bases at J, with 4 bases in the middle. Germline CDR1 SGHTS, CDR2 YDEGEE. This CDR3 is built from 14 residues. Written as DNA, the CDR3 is TGTGCCAGCAGCTTGGGAGCCTCTGGAAACACCATATATTTT. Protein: CASSLGASGNTIYF.

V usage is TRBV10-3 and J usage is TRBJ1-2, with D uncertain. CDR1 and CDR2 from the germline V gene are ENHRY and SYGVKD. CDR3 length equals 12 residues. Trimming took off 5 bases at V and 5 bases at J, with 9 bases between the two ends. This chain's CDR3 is CAISMEKYGYTF. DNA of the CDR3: TGTGCCATCAGTATGGAGAAGTATGGCTACACCTTC.

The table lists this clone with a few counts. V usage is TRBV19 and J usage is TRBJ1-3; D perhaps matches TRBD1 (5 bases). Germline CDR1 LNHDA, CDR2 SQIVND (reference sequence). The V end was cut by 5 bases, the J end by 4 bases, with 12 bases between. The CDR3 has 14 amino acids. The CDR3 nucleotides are TGTGCCAGTAGTCTCCTCCAGGGAGGAAACACCATATATTTT. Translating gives CASSLLQGGNTIYF.

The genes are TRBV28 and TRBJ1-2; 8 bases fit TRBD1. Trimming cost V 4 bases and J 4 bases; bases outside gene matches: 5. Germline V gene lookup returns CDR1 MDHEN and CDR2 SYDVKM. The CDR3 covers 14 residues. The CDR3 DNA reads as TGTGCCAGCAGTTCGGACAGGGCTCCCTATGGCTACACCTTC. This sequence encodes CASSSDRAPYGYTF.

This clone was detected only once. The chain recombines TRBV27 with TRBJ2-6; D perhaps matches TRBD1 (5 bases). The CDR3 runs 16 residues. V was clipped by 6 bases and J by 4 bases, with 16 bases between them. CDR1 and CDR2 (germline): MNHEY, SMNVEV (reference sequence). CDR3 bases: TGTGCCAGCAGGACAGAGAAGGGCTCCGGGGCCAACGTCCTGACTTTC. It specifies CASRTEKGSGANVLTF.

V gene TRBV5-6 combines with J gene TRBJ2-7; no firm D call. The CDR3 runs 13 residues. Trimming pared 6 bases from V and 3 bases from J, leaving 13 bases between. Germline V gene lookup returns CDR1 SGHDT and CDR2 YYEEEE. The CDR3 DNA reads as TGTGCCAGCAAAGACATTAACAGCTACGAGCAGTACGTC. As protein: CASKDINSYEQYV.

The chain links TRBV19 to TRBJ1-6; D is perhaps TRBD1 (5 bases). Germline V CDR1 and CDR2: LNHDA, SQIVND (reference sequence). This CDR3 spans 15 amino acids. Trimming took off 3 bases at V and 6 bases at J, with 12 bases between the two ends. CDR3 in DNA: TGTGCCAGTAGTATTGGGGCCCGAACTAATTCACCCCTCCACTTT. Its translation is CASSIGARTNSPLHF.

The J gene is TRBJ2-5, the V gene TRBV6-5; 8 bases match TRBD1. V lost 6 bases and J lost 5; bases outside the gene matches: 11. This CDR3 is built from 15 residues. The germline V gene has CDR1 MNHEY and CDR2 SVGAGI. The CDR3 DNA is TGTGCCAGCAGGATCGGGACAGGTAGTGTCGAGACCCAGTACTTC. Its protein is CASRIGTGSVETQYF.

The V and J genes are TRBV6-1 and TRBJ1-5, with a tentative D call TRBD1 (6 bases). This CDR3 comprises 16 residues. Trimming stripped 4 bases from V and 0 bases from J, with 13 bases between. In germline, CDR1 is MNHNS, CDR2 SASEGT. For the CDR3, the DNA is TGTGCCAGCAGTGGAGGGACACCTTATAGCAATCAGCCCCAGCATTTT. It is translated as CASSGGTPYSNQPQHF.

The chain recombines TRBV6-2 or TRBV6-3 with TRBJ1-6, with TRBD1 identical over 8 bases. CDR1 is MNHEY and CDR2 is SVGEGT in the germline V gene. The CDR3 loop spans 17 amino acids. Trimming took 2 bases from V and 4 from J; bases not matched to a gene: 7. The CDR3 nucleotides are TGTGCCAGCAGTTACAGGCCTCGACAGGGGTATAATTCACCCCTCCACTTT. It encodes CASSYRPRQGYNSPLHF.

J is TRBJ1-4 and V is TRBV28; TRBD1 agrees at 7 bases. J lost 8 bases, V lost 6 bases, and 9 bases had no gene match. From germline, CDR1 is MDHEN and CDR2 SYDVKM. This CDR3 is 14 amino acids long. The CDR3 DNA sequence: TGTGCCAGCAGAGAGACAGGGAGGCGGGAAAAACTGTTTTTT. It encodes CASRETGRREKLFF.

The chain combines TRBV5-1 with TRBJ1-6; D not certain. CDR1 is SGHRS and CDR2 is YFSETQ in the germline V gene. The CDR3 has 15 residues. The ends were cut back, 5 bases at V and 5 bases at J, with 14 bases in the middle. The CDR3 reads CASSRSSGNNSPLHF. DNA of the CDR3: TGCGCCAGCAGTCGATCGTCAGGAAATAATTCACCCCTCCACTTT. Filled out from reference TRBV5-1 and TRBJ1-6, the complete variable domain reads KAGVTQTPRYLIKTRGQQVTLSCSPISGHRSVSWYQQTPGQGLQFLFEYFSETQRNKGNFPGRFSGRQFSNSRSEMNVSTLELGDSALYLCASSRSSGNNSPLHFGNGTRLTVT.

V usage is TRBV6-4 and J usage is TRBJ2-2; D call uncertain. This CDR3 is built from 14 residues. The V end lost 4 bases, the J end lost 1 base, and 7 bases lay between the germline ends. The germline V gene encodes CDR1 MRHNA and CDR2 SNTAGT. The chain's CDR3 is CASSGSVNTGELFF. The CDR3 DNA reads TGTGCCAGCAGTGGCAGCGTGAACACCGGGGAGCTGTTTTTT.

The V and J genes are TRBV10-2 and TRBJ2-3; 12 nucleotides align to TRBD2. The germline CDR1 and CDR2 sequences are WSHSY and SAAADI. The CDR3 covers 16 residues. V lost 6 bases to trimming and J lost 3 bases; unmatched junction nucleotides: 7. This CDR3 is CASRPTSGRMTDTQYF. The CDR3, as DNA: TGCGCCAGCAGACCCACTAGCGGGAGGATGACAGATACGCAGTATTTT.

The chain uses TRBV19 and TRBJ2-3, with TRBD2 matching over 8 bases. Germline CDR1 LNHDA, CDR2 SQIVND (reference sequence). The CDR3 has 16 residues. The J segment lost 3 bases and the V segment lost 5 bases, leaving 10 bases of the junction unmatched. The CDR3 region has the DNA TGTGCCAGTAGTGACGGGGGGGCAGGGTGGACAGATACGCAGTATTTT. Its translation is CASSDGGAGWTDTQYF.

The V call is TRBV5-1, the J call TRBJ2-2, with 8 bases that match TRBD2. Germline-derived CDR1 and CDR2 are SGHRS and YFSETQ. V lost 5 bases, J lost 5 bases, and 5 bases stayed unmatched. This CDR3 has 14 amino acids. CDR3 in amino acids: CASRSGSSTGELFF. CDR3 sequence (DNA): TGCGCCAGCAGGAGCGGGAGTAGTACCGGGGAGCTGTTTTTT.

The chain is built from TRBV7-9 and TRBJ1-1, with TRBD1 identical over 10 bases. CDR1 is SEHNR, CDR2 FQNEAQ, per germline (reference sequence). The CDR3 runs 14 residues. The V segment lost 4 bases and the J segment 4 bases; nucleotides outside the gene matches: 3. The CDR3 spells CASSYDRGPTEAFF. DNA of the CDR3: TGTGCCAGCAGCTATGACAGGGGGCCCACTGAAGCTTTCTTT.

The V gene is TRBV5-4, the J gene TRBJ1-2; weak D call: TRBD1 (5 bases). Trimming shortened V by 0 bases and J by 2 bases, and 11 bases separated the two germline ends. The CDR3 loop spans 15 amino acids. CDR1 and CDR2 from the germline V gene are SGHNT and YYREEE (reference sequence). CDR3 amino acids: CASSLDGRANYGYTF. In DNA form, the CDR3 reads TGTGCCAGCAGCTTGGACGGCAGGGCCAACTATGGCTACACCTTC.